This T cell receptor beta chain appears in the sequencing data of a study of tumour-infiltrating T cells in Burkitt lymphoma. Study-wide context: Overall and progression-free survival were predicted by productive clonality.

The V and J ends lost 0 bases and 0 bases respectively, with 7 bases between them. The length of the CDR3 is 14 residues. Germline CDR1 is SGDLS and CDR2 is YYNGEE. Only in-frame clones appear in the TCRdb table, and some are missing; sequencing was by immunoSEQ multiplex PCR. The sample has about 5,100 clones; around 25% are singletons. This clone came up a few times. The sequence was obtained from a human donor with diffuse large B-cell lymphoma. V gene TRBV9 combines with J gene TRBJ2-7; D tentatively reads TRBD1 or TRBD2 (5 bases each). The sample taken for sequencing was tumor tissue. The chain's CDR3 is CASSVGGSSYEQYF. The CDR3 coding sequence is TGTGCCAGCAGCGTAGGGGGGAGCTCCTACGAGCAGTACTTC.